A selection of T cell receptor beta chains follows, all from one sample in a study of human T cells and chemical hapten exposure. TCRdb re-called the RACE reads through MiXCR, storing one row per CDR3 protein. The table has 350,000 or so distinct CDR3 sequences, around 7% seen once; the top ten hold approximately 8.9%. The specimen was whole blood, collected in connection with sensitization to the hapten diphenylcyclopropenone (DPC). These receptors were obtained from a woman between 18 and 29 years old with alopecia areata. Some clones in this sample may be carry-over from other donors' samples. Each CDR3 is given with its conserved first and last residue. Each record gives: V gene, D gene, clone size, J gene, CDR3 DNA, CDR3 protein. A D gene is named only where the DNA matches it firmly. Clone size is stated in some rows and not others, as once, few, many or a class when expanded.

TRBV4-3,TRBD2,few,TRBJ2-3,TGCGCCAGCAGCCAAGACTACGCTAGCGGACGCACAGATACGCAGTATTTT,CASSQDYASGRTDTQYF
TRBV27,TRBD1,few,TRBJ2-7,TGTGCCAGCGACAGGGTCGAGCAGTACTTC,CASDRVEQYF
TRBV27,-,many,TRBJ1-5,TGTGCCAGCAGTTTATCGGCAGGAGTCAATCAGCCCCAGCATTTT,CASSLSAGVNQPQHF
TRBV5-1,-,-,TRBJ2-1,TGCGCCAGCGGGACCCTTATCAATGAGCAGTTCTTC,CASGTLINEQFF
TRBV12-3/TRBV12-4,-,many,TRBJ2-5,TGTGCCAGCATGTCGGCAGGGGATTCAAAGACCCAGTACTTC,CASMSAGDSKTQYF
TRBV4-2,-,-,TRBJ2-1,TGTGCCAGCAGCCAACCCGATCGTGCAGTGGGGGAGTTCTTC,CASSQPDRAVGEFF
TRBV10-3,-,-,TRBJ2-5,TGTGCCATCAGTGGGCCGGGAGCCGCAGAGACCCAGTACTTC,CAISGPGAAETQYF
TRBV18,-,few,TRBJ1-3,TGTGCCAGCTCTCCATACTCTGGAAACACCATATATTTT,CASSPYSGNTIYF
TRBV3-1,-,many,TRBJ1-4,TGTGCCAGCAGCCTTTTCTTCCCTCCGCTAGGAGCTAATGAAAAACTGTTTTTT,CASSLFFPPLGANEKLFF
TRBV18,-,few,TRBJ2-7,TGTGCCAGCTCACCTCGGTCGGACTACGAGCAGTACTTC,CASSPRSDYEQYF
TRBV6-2/TRBV6-3,-,-,TRBJ2-3,TGTGCCAGCATGGCTACCACAGATACGCAGTATTTT,CASMATTDTQYF
TRBV6-6,TRBD1,many,TRBJ2-5,TGTGCCAGCAGTTATAGACAGGGAGAGACCCAGTACTTC,CASSYRQGETQYF
TRBV7-8,-,many,TRBJ2-7,TGTGCCAGCAGCTTAGAAGGCGGTTTCTACGAGCAGTACTTC,CASSLEGGFYEQYF
TRBV5-1,-,many,TRBJ2-2,TGCGCCAGCAGCTTGGGGAGCGCGAACACCGGGGAGCTGTTTTTT,CASSLGSANTGELFF
TRBV20-1,TRBD1,many,TRBJ1-1,TGCAGTGCCCAACAGGGGGTAGGTGAAGCTTTCTTT,CSAQQGVGEAFF
TRBV6-1,-,-,TRBJ1-1,TGTGCCAGCGGGCCCAGGGGTAACACTGAAGCTTTCTTT,CASGPRGNTEAFF